A selection of T cell receptor beta chains follows, all from one sample in a study of blood T cell repertoires in COVID-19. The protocol was immunoSEQ multiplex PCR, while the TCRdb copy is restricted to in-frame clones and leaves out a portion. The profile covers approximately 200,000 clones, with roughly 87% appearing a single time and approximately 10% taken by the ten largest. Sequencing input: PBMCs or T cells enriched from blood (not recorded which). The receptors here all came from a man aged 18 to 35 with acute COVID-19. CDR3s include the opening cysteine and the closing phenylalanine or tryptophan. D genes are given only for firm matches. Not all rows give a size; the values are once, few, many and, for expanded clones, a class.

>TRBJ1-2|.|.|TRBV4-3
CASSQEGDGIELYGYTF
TGCGCCAGCAGCCAAGAAGGGGATGGCATAGAGCTCTATGGCTACACCTTC
>TRBJ2-5|TRBD1|.|TRBV9
CASSVRQGVEETQYF
TGTGCCAGCAGCGTAAGACAGGGGGTGGAAGAGACCCAGTACTTC
>TRBJ1-5|.|.|TRBV29-1
CSVELGENQPQHF
TGCAGCGTTGAATTGGGAGAGAATCAGCCCCAGCATTTT
>TRBJ2-1|TRBD2|.|TRBV7-3
CASSSEVTSMPNEQFF
TGTGCCAGCAGCTCCGAGGTGACTAGCATGCCAAATGAGCAGTTCTTC
>TRBJ2-7|.|.|TRBV7-9
CASSEQGPYEQYF
TGTGCCAGCAGCGAACAGGGCCCCTACGAGCAGTACTTC
>TRBJ1-1|.|once|TRBV28
CASSLSGGGNTEAFF
TGTGCCAGCAGTTTATCGGGGGGCGGGAACACTGAAGCTTTCTTT
>TRBJ2-7|TRBD1|.|TRBV7-8
CASSPGQLREQYF
TGTGCCAGCAGCCCGGGACAGCTACGCGAGCAGTACTTC
>TRBJ2-7|TRBD2|once|TRBV2
CASRVSMGRGLIYEQYF
TGTGCCAGCAGGGTTTCAATGGGGAGGGGACTTATCTACGAGCAGTACTTC
>TRBJ2-7|.|.|TRBV6-5
CASSYGTGGHEQYF
TGTGCCAGCAGTTACGGGACCGGGGGACACGAGCAGTACTTC
>TRBJ1-2|.|.|TRBV9
CASSPGIPGLLNYGYTF
TGTGCCAGCTCTCCCGGGATTCCGGGACTCCTTAACTATGGCTACACCTTC
>TRBJ2-2|TRBD2|.|TRBV14
CASSHIAGGPTGELFF
TGTGCCAGCAGCCACATAGCGGGAGGGCCCACCGGGGAGCTGTTTTTT
>TRBJ2-7|.|.|TRBV28
CASRQGLNYEQYF
TGTGCCAGCAGACAGGGTTTGAACTACGAGCAGTACTTC
>TRBJ2-2|TRBD2|.|TRBV9
CASSVVVAGGTGELFF
TGTGCCAGCAGCGTAGTAGTAGCGGGAGGGACCGGGGAGCTGTTTTTT
>TRBJ1-2|.|few|TRBV5-1
CASSSFDSYGYTF
TGCGCCAGCAGCTCGTTTGACAGTTATGGCTACACCTTC
>TRBJ1-1|.|.|TRBV13
CASSPGDTEAFF
TGTGCCAGCAGCCCGGGGGACACTGAAGCTTTCTTT
>TRBJ1-4|.|.|TRBV25-1
CASSERTDEWGEKLFF
TGTGCCAGCAGTGAAAGGACAGACGAATGGGGTGAAAAACTGTTTTTT
>TRBJ1-2|.|.|TRBV7-2
CASSSSRGRNYGYTF
TGTGCCAGCAGCTCCTCCAGGGGCCGGAACTATGGCTACACCTTC
>TRBJ1-1|.|.|TRBV19
CASSIIGGNTEAFF
TGTGCCAGTAGTATCATTGGCGGGAACACTGAAGCTTTCTTT
>TRBJ2-2|TRBD1|many|TRBV4-1
CASSQVKGGQDTGELFF
TGCGCCAGCAGCCAAGTCAAGGGGGGACAGGACACCGGGGAGCTGTTTTTT
>TRBJ2-1|TRBD2|.|TRBV27
CASSQPQSLAGTNEQFF
TGTGCCAGCAGCCAACCTCAAAGCTTAGCGGGGACCAATGAGCAGTTCTTC
>TRBJ1-4|.|.|TRBV27
CASSLSGWNNEKLFF
TGTGCCAGCAGTTTGTCAGGGTGGAATAATGAAAAACTGTTTTTT
>TRBJ2-5|TRBD1|.|TRBV6-6
CASSYADRGQEETQYF
TGTGCCAGCAGTTACGCCGACAGGGGTCAGGAAGAGACCCAGTACTTC
>TRBJ2-7|TRBD2|.|TRBV27
CASSFIRDYPYEQYF
TGTGCCAGCAGTTTCATTAGGGACTACCCTTACGAGCAGTACTTC
>TRBJ1-1|TRBD1|.|TRBV5-1
CASSLETGLRGPNTEAFF
TGCGCCAGCAGCTTGGAGACAGGGCTGCGGGGACCAAACACTGAAGCTTTCTTT
>TRBJ2-7|TRBD1|.|TRBV11-2
CASSLDRGSAEQYF
TGTGCCAGCAGCTTAGACAGGGGGTCAGCCGAGCAGTACTTC
>TRBJ2-1|TRBD1|.|TRBV5-8
CASSLGDLGGDEQFF
TGTGCCAGCAGCTTGGGGGATCTAGGGGGCGATGAGCAGTTCTTC
>TRBJ1-5|.|once|TRBV30
CAWSGGLYNQPQHF
TGTGCCTGGTCGGGGGGTCTTTACAATCAGCCCCAGCATTTT
>TRBJ1-2|.|.|TRBV14
CASSQDVGGYGYTF
TGTGCCAGCAGCCAAGATGTGGGGGGTTATGGCTACACCTTC
>TRBJ2-7|.|.|TRBV19
CASGGATSGYEQYF
TGTGCCAGTGGCGGAGCCACCTCTGGGTACGAGCAGTACTTC
>TRBJ2-7|TRBD1|.|TRBV5-4
CASSDRDRGYSNYEQYF
TGTGCCAGCAGCGACCGGGACAGGGGGTATTCTAACTACGAGCAGTACTTC
>TRBJ1-4|TRBD1|.|TRBV10-3
CAITKDRVWLGHNEKLFF
TGTGCCATCACTAAGGACAGGGTATGGCTCGGACATAATGAAAAACTGTTTTTT
>TRBJ2-1|TRBD1|.|TRBV19
CASTPGTVNNEQFF
TGTGCCAGTACCCCCGGGACAGTAAACAATGAGCAGTTCTTC
>TRBJ1-3|.|.|TRBV4-2
CASSQDPRGDGNTIYF
TGTGCCAGCAGCCAAGATCCCCGGGGAGACGGAAACACCATATATTTT
>TRBJ1-1|.|.|TRBV30
CAWSGGGNTEAFF
TGTGCCTGGAGTGGAGGGGGGAACACTGAAGCTTTCTTT
>TRBJ2-2|TRBD1|few|TRBV5-1
CASTGQGGTGELFF
TGCGCCAGTACGGGACAGGGAGGCACCGGGGAGCTGTTTTTT
>TRBJ2-4|.|.|TRBV5-5
CASSLANTGGDNIQYF
TGTGCCAGCAGCTTGGCGAACACGGGGGGCGATAACATTCAGTACTTC
>TRBJ2-1|.|.|TRBV3-1/TRBV3-2
CASSQEARADEQFF
TGTGCCAGCAGCCAAGAGGCCAGGGCGGATGAGCAGTTCTTC
>TRBJ2-7|TRBD1|.|TRBV4-1
CASSPRTGNYEQYF
TGCGCCAGCAGCCCCCGGACAGGGAACTACGAGCAGTACTTC
>TRBJ2-2|TRBD2|few|TRBV11-2
CASSLGRLAGGIGELFF
TGTGCCAGCAGCTTAGGTCGACTAGCGGGAGGAATCGGGGAGCTGTTTTTT